The T cell receptor (beta chain) described here comes from a study of blood T cell repertoires in COVID-19. About the research overall: Some COVID-19 samples were acute and others convalescent; all came from the United States, Italy and Spain.

Trimming removed 0 bases from V and 1 base from J, with 13 bases in between. Germline CDR1 and CDR2: LNHNV and YYDKDF (reference sequence). This CDR3 has 17 residues. This clone was seen a few times. Assay used: immunoSEQ multiplex PCR; TCRdb lists only in-frame clones, some missing. This sample has around 58,000 clones, with 80% to 90% found just once. Those enrolled, adults aged roughly 18 to 90 years, came from some 25 US areas. The sequenced material came from PBMCs or T cells enriched from blood (not recorded which). This receptor was taken from a woman aged 40 to 50 with acute COVID-19. V usage is TRBV15 and J usage is TRBJ1-5, with a weak D call TRBD1 (6 bases). CDR3 coding DNA: TGTGCCACCAGCAGAGAAAGGGGGACAAGCAGCAATCAGCCCCAGCATTTT. Residues: CATSRERGTSSNQPQHF.